This T cell receptor (beta chain) was found in a study of human T cells and chemical hapten exposure (dated by TCRdb to the early 2020s). Broadly, across the study: For sensitization, 2% DPC in acetone was applied to a roughly 2 cm by roughly 2 cm area of upper inner arm skin. Weekly therapeutic DPC doses were additionally applied to the scalp of patients throughout the roughly 25-week study period. Most of the patients in the cohort were female, and the cohort covered alopecia areata with under or over 50% scalp involvement, alopecia totalis and alopecia universalis. Peripheral blood TCR repertoire changes were tracked in vivo in alopecia patients during primary and secondary sensitization to the hapten diphenylcyclopropenone (DPC). Blood samples were taken from patients before sensitization (week 0) and at 2, 6 and about 24 weeks after DPC sensitization. For TCR sequencing, blood came from 25 to 35 alopecia patients at anywhere from one to four time points (pre-sensitization, 2, 6 and 24 weeks). Libraries were pooled for sequencing, and per-sample TCR yields varied mainly because of small differences in library volumes within the pool. Patch testing on the upper back used Finn chambers containing 0.01% DPC, with scoring done after 6 days according to International Contact Dermatitis Research Group standards. The full study reports these points: After repeated subsampling, changes were observed in the strength of the expansion versus patch-test correlation and in the threshold at which the correlation became significant. Expanded TCRs formed significantly more large CDR3 similarity clusters than pre-sensitization or healthy control sets, consistent with antigen-driven responses. DPC sensitization did not change how many TCRs were above 1 in 1000 frequency, and no evidence was found of alterations in global repertoire structure. Patch test score was positively correlated with the number of PT1 expanded TCRs, with significance at thresholds 8, 16 and 32 but not at 4. Because all patients had alopecia, a presumed autoimmune disease, the immune response of the patients might differ from that of healthy individuals.

This clonotype showed up just a few times. No antigen is known for it. Nothing much larger sits one base from this clone, and base qualities are not available. The CDR3 contains 18 residues, cysteine and phenylalanine counted. CDR3 DNA is the only sequence kept; it has 54 bases, read in frame from the first base. From V the trimming removes 1 base and from J it removes 1 base, while the gene matches leave 10 bases of the junction unaccounted for. The germline V gene encodes CDR1 SGHVS and CDR2 FQNEAQ. Library creation used RACE. Instrument used: NextSeq 500. During library preparation, unique molecular identifiers were attached to individual cDNA molecules so that TCRs could be counted in a quantitative, reproducible way. From each blood RNA sample, both TCR alpha and TCR beta chains were sequenced. The original methods were these. A median of around 100,000 TCRs per sample was observed, with a range of roughly 20,000 to 700,000. The Decombinator software suite was used to annotate V, J and CDR3 in the TCR reads. For the PS versus PT1 abundance plots, all samples were subsampled to the same number of TCRs (28,000). TCRs were defined as expanded if absent before sensitization and observed at least eight times at the 2-week time point. In TCRdb, the public reads were trimmed at Q25 with fastp and aligned with MiXCR, with productive beta chains retained. Rows are combined by CDR3 protein, so each entry shows the most common genes and DNA. TCRdb, not the original authors, processed these V and J calls. The sample includes some 71,000 distinct CDR3 sequences, with 11% observed a single time. The top ten clones comprise roughly 1.3% of the sample.

This specimen's time point label, per the study, means: patch test 3, about 24 weeks after DPC sensitization. The treatment or condition label on this specimen signifies: therapeutic diphenylcyclopropenone sensitization with weekly scalp DPC. At each patch-test visit, blood was drawn before the patch test was applied. Patients were considered eligible if aged 18 to 70, diagnosed with alopecia and deemed suitable for DPC therapy, and patients were excluded if pregnant. Total RNA was extracted from unfractionated whole blood collected in Tempus Blood RNA tubes. This receptor was taken from a woman aged 50 to 60 with alopecia areata. Some clones in this sample may be carry-over from other donors' samples. This material consisted of whole blood, taken in connection with sensitization to the hapten diphenylcyclopropenone (DPC). The chain is encoded by TRBV7-8 joined to TRBJ2-3, with 8 central nucleotides matching TRBD2. DNA sequence: TGTGCCAGCAGCTTAGTCCGTGGGTTGCGGGAGGGCACAGATACGCAGTATTTT. Its protein is CASSLVRGLREGTDTQYF.